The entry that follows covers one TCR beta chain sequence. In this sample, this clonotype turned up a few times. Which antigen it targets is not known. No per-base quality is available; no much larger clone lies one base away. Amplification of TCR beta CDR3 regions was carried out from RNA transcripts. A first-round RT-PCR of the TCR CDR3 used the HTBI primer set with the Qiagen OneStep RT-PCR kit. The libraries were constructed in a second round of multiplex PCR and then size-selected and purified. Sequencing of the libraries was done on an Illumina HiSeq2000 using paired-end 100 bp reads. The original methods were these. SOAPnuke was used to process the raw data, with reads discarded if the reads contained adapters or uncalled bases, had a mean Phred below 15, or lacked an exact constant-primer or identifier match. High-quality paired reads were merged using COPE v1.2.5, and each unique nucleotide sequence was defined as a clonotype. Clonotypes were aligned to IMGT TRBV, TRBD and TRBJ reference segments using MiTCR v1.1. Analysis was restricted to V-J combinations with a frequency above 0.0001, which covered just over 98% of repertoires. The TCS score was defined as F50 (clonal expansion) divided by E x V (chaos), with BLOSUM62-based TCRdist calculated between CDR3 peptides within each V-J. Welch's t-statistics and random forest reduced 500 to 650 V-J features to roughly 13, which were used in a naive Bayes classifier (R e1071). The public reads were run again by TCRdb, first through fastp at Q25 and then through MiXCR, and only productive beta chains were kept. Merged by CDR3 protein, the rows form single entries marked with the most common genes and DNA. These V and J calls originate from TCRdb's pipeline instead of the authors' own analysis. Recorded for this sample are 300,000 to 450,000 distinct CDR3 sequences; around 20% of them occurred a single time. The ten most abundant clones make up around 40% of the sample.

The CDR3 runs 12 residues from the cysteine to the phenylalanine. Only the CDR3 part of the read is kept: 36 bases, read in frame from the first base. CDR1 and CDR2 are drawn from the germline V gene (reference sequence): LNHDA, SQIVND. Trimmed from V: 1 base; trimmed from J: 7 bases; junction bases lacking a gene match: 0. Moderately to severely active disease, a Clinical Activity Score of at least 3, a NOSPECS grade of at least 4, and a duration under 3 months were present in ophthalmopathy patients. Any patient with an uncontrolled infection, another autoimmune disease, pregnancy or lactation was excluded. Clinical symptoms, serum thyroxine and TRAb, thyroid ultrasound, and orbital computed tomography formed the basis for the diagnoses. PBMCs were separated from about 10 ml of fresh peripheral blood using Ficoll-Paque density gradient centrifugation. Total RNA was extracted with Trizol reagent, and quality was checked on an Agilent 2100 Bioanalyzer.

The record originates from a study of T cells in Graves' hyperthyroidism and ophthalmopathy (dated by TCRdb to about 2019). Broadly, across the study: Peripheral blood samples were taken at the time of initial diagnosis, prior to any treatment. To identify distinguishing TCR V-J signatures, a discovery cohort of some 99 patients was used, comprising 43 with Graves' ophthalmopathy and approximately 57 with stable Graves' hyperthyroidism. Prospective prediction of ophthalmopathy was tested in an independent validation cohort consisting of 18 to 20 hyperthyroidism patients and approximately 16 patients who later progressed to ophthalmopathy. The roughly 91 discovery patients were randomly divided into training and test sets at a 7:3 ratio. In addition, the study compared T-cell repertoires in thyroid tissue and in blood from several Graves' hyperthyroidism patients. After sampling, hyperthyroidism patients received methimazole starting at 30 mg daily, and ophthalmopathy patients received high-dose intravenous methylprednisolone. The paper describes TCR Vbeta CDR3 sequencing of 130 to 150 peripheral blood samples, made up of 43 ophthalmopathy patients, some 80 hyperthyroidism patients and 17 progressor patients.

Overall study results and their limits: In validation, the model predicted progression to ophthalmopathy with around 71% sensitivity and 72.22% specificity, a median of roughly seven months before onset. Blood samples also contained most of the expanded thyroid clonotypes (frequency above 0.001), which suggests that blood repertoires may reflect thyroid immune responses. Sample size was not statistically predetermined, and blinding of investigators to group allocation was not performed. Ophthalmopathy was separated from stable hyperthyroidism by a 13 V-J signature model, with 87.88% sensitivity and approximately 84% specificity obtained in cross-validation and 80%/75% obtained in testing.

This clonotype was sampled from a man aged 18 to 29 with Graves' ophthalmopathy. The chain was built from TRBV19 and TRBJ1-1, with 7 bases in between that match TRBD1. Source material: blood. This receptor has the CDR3 CASSIGDSEAFF. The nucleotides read TGTGCCAGTAGTATAGGGGACAGTGAAGCTTTCTTT.